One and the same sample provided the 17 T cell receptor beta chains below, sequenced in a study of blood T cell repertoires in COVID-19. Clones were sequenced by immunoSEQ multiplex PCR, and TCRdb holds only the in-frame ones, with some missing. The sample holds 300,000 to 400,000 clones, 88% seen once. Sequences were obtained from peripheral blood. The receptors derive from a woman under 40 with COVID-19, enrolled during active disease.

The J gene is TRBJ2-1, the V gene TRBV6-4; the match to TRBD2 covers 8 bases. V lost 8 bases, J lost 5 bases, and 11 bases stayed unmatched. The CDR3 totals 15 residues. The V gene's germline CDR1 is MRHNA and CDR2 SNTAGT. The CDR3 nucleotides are TGTGCCAGCGGGACTAGTCCGGTCGGTAACAATGAGCAGTTCTTC. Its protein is CASGTSPVGNNEQFF.

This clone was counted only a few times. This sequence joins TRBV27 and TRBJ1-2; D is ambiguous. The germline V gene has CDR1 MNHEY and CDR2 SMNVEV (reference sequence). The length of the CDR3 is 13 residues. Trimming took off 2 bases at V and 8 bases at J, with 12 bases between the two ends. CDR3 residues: CASSLHVAGGYTF. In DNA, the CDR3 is TGTGCCAGCAGTTTACACGTAGCTGGGGGCTACACCTTC.

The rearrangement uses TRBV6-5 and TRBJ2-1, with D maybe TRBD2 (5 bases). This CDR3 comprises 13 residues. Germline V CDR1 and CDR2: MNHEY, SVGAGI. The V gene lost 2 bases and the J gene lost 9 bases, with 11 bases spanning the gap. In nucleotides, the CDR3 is TGTGCCAGCAGTTACCCGAGAGAGGGTGAGCAGTTCTTC. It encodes CASSYPREGEQFF.

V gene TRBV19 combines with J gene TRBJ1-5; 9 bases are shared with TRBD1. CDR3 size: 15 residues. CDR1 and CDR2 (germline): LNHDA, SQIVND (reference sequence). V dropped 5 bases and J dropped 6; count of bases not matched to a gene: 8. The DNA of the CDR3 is TGTGCCAGTAGTGTAGGGACAGGGTCAGGTCAGCCCCAGCATTTT. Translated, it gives CASSVGTGSGQPQHF. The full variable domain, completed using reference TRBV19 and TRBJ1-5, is DGGITQSPKYLFRKEGQNVTLSCEQNLNHDAMYWYRQDPGQGLRLIYYSQIVNDFQKGDIAEGYSVSREKKESFPLTVTSAQKNPTAFYLCASSVGTGSGQPQHFGDGTRLSIL.

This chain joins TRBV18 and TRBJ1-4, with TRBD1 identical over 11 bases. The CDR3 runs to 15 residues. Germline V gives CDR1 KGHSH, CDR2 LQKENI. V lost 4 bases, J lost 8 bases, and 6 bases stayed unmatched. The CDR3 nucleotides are TGTGCCAGCTCACTCGGGACAGGGGGAATCGAAAAACTGTTTTTT. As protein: CASSLGTGGIEKLFF. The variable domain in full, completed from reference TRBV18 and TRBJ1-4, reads NAGVMQNPRHLVRRRGQEARLRCSPMKGHSHVYWYRQLPEEGLKFMVYLQKENIIDESGMPKERFSAEFPKEGPSILRIQQVVRGDSAAYFCASSLGTGGIEKLFFGSGTQLSVL.

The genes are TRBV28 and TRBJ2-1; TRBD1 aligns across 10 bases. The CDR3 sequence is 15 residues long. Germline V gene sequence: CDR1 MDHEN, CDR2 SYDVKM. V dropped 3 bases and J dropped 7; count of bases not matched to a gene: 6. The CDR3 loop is CASSFRQGALNEQFF. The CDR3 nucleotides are TGTGCCAGCAGTTTTCGACAGGGGGCGCTTAATGAGCAGTTCTTC.

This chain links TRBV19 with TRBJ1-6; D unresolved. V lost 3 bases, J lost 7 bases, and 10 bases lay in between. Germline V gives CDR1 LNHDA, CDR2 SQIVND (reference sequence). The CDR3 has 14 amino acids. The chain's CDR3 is CASSMSGSNSPLHF. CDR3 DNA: TGTGCCAGTAGTATGTCGGGGAGCAATTCACCCCTCCACTTT.

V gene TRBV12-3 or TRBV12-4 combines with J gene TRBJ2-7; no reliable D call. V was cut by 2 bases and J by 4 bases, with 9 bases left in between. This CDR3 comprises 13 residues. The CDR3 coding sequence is TGTGCCAGCAGTTTACCAGGCCTATACGAGCAGTACTTC. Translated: CASSLPGLYEQYF.

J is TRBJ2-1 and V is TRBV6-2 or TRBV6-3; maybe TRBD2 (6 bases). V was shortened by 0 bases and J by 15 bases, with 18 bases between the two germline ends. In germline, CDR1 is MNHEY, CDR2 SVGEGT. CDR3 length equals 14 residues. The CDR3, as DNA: TGTGCCAGCAGTTACTCTCTTGTTGGGCCTAGCGCGTTCTTC. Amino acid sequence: CASSYSLVGPSAFF.

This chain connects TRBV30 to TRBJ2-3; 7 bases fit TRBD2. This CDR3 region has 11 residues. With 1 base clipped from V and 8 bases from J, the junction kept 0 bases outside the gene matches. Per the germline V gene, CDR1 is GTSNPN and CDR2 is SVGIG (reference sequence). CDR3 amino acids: CAWSERGTQYF. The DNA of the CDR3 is TGTGCCTGGAGTGAGCGGGGTACGCAGTATTTT. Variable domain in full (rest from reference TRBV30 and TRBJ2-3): SQTIHQWPATLVQPVGSPLSLECTVEGTSNPNLYWYRQAAGRGLQLLFYSVGIGQISSEVPQNLSASRPQDRQFILSSKKLLLSDSGFYLCAWSERGTQYFGPGTRLTVL.

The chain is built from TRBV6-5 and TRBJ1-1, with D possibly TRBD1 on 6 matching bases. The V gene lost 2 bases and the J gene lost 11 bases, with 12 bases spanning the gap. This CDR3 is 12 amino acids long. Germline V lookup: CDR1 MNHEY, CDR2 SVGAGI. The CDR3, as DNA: TGTGCCAGCAGTTACGGGCAGGGGTTCGCTTTCTTT. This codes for CASSYGQGFAFF.

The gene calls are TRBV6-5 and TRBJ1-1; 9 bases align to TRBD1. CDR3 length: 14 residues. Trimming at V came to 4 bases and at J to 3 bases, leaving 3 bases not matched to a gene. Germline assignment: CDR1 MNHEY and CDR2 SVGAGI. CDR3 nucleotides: TGTGCCAGCAGTTTCGACAGGGGGTACACTGAAGCTTTCTTT. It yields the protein CASSFDRGYTEAFF.

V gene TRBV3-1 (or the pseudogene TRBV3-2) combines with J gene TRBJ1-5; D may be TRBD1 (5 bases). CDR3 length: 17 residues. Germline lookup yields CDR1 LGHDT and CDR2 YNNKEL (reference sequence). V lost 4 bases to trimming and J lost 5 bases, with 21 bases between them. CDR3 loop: CASSPAYPGRGDQPQHF. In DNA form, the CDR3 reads TGTGCCAGCAGCCCGGCTTACCCAGGGCGCGGGGATCAGCCCCAGCATTTT.

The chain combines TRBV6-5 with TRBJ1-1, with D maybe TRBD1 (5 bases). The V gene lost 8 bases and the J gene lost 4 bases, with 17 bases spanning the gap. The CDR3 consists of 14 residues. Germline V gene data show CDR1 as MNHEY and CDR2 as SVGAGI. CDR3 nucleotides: TGTGCCAGCGGGCCGCCGGGGGGTGGCACTGAAGCTTTCTTT. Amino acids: CASGPPGGGTEAFF.

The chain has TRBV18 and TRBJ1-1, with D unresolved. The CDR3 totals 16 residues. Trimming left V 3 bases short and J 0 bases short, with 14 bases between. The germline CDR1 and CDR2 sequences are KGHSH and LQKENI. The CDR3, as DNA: TGTGCCAGCTCACCTGGGGTGAGGGTTATGAACACTGAAGCTTTCTTT. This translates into CASSPGVRVMNTEAFF.

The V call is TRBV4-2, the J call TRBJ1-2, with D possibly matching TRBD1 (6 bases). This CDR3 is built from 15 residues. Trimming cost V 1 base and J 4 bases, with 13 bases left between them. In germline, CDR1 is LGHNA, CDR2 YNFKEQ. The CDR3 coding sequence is TGTGCCAGCAGCCAAGCGGGGGGCGGCGTCTATGGCTACACCTTC. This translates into CASSQAGGGVYGYTF.

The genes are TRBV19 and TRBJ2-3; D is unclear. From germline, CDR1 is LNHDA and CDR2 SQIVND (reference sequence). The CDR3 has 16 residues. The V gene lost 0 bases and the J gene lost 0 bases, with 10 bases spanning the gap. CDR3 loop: CASSIDQAYSTDTQYF. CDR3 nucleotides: TGTGCCAGTAGTATAGATCAGGCCTACAGCACAGATACGCAGTATTTT.